A single sample gave rise to the 23 T cell receptor beta chains below, sequenced in a study of beta chain features in type 1 diabetes. As every portion of the isolated RNA was reverse transcribed, the sequencing read expressed TCRB transcripts. Data came from immunoSEQ multiplex PCR; TCRdb stores just in-frame clones and leaves some out. The sample carries about 170,000 clones, 7.5% to 8.5% recorded once. These receptors' targets are unknown. The study's findings and limits: Type 1 diabetes patients had TCRB CDR3s that were shorter (moderately but significantly so) in all four CD4+ subsets.

Sequencing was carried out using central memory CD4+ T cells from blood. These receptors all come from a man in his late teens or twenties with type 1 diabetes.

On this clone: One base away lies a much larger clone, so this may be a sequencing read error. The same CDR3 also results from other DNA sequences found in this sample. The chain recombines TRBV7-2 with TRBJ2-1; D perhaps matches TRBD2 (6 bases). V shed 1 base and J shed 0 bases, with 16 bases lying between them. Germline loops: CDR1 SGHTA, CDR2 FQGNSA. The CDR3 has 18 amino acids. CDR3 bases: TGTGCCAGCAGCTTAGATCAAGGAGGGTCGAGCTCCTACAATGAGCAGTTCTTC. Protein: CASSLDQGGSSSYNEQFF.

This clone was seen a handful of times. DNA for the CDR3: TGTGCCAGCAGCCTATGGGGGGGTAACTATGGCTACACCTTC. Protein: CASSLWGGNYGYTF. The rearrangement links TRBV28 to TRBJ1-2; TRBD1 might be the D (5 bases). This CDR3 has 14 amino acids. The ends were cut back, 6 bases at V and 1 base at J, with 12 bases in the middle. Germline V gene lookup returns CDR1 MDHEN and CDR2 SYDVKM.

This CDR3 is CASSLRLLAGTADTQYF. The CDR3 region has the DNA TGCGCCAGCAGCTTGAGATTACTAGCGGGGACTGCAGATACGCAGTATTTT. The rearrangement uses TRBV5-1 and TRBJ2-3; 10 nucleotides agree with TRBD2. Trimming cost V 1 base and J 4 bases; bases outside gene matches: 9. Germline values: CDR1 SGHRS, CDR2 YFSETQ. The CDR3 extends over 17 amino acids.

The V and J genes are TRBV7-2 and TRBJ1-1; possibly TRBD1 for D (6 bases). V lost 5 bases to trimming and J lost 0 bases, with 19 bases between them. CDR3 length: 17 amino acids. Germline loops: CDR1 SGHTA, CDR2 FQGNSA. CDR3 sequence: CASSIKGGRHMNTEAFF. The CDR3 bases are TGTGCCAGCAGCATTAAAGGGGGACGGCACATGAACACTGAAGCTTTCTTT. The complete variable domain, with remaining parts taken from reference TRBV7-2 and TRBJ1-1, reads GAGVSQSPSNKVTEKGKDVELRCDPISGHTALYWYRQSLGQGLEFLIYFQGNSAPDKSGLPSDRFSAERTGGSVSTLTIQRTQQEDSAVYLCASSIKGGRHMNTEAFFGQGTRLTVV.

This clone was observed at least ten times. The chain recombines TRBV5-4 with TRBJ2-3; 7 nucleotides match TRBD2. The CDR3 totals 13 residues. The V and J ends lost 10 bases and 3 bases, in that order; junction bases with no gene match: 8. Looked up from germline, CDR1 is SGHNT and CDR2 is YYREEE (reference sequence). CDR3 protein: CAYLGGGTDTQYF. The CDR3 DNA reads TGTGCCTACCTCGGGGGAGGGACAGATACGCAGTATTTT.

This clone was seen once. The V and J genes are TRBV4-1 and TRBJ2-5; 15 bases are a match to TRBD2. J gave up 7 bases and V 3 bases, and 6 bases lay outside the gene matches. The length of the CDR3 is 16 residues. Germline CDR1 and CDR2: MGHRA and YSYEKL. For the CDR3, the DNA is TGCGCCAGCAGCCACGGACTAGCGGGGGGGAGTGGGACCCAGTACTTC. Its translation is CASSHGLAGGSGTQYF.

This clone was observed a few times. V and J are TRBV27 and TRBJ2-1, with 13 bases identical to TRBD2. This CDR3 comprises 16 residues. Germline values: CDR1 MNHEY, CDR2 SMNVEV (reference sequence). The trim removed 4 bases at V and 7 bases at J, leaving 7 bases unmatched. CDR3 coding DNA: TGTGCCAGCAGTTCGAGACTAGCGGGGGGCCAAAATGAGCAGTTCTTC. Its protein product is CASSSRLAGGQNEQFF.

Comments on this clone: Other DNA sequences of this sample code for an identical CDR3. V is TRBV10-3 and J is TRBJ2-1; 10 bases are a match to TRBD2. V shed 0 bases, J shed 3 bases, and the junction held 2 bases outside the gene matches. Germline V CDR1 and CDR2: ENHRY, SYGVKD. The CDR3 loop spans 16 amino acids. The CDR3 protein is CAISESSGGIYNEQFF. The CDR3 DNA reads TGTGCCATCAGTGAGTCTAGCGGGGGGATCTACAATGAGCAGTTCTTC.

This clone has a handful of counts. The chain has TRBV30 and TRBJ1-2, with TRBD1 matching 7 bases. This CDR3 contains 14 residues. The germline gives CDR1 GTSNPN, CDR2 SVGIG (reference sequence). V lost 0 bases to trimming and J lost 2 bases; unmatched junction nucleotides: 3. The chain's CDR3 is CAWSVQGPNYGYTF. The CDR3 DNA reads TGTGCCTGGAGTGTACAGGGGCCAAACTATGGCTACACCTTC.

This clone was seen more than once but under ten times. The chain is built from TRBV7-2 and TRBJ2-3, with 10 bases aligning to TRBD2. V lost 7 bases, J lost 6 bases, and 7 bases stayed unmatched. The CDR3 is 14 amino acids. Germline V lookup: CDR1 SGHTA, CDR2 FQGNSA. This chain's CDR3 is CASKVGAGGDTQYF. The DNA for the CDR3 is TGTGCCAGCAAGGTGGGAGCGGGAGGGGATACGCAGTATTTT.

The gene calls are TRBV2 and TRBJ1-5; TRBD1 agrees at 10 bases. CDR1 SNHLY and CDR2 FYNNEI come from the germline V gene. With V trimmed by 6 bases and J by 4 bases, 3 bases remained unmatched. The CDR3 runs to 14 residues. CDR3: CASSWTGGNQPQHF. The CDR3 DNA follows: TGTGCCAGCAGCTGGACAGGGGGTAATCAGCCCCAGCATTTT.

This clone has just a few counts. This rearrangement joins TRBV19 to TRBJ1-5; a possible D gene is TRBD1 (5 bases). The germline V gene encodes CDR1 LNHDA and CDR2 SQIVND (reference sequence). This CDR3 contains 17 residues. The ends were cut back, 5 bases at V and 1 base at J, with 18 bases in the middle. CDR3 region: CASSPAMGLKSNQPQHF. The CDR3 bases are TGTGCCAGTAGTCCAGCCATGGGACTCAAAAGCAATCAGCCCCAGCATTTT.

This clone was counted only a few times. The V gene is TRBV2, the J gene TRBJ2-2; possible D gene TRBD2, 5 bases. V lost 6 bases, J lost 0 bases, and 8 bases lay in between. The germline gives CDR1 SNHLY, CDR2 FYNNEI. This CDR3 is built from 14 residues. CDR3 bases: TGTGCCAGCAGGACTACTACGAACACCGGGGAGCTGTTTTTT. Protein product: CASRTTTNTGELFF.

This clone was seen a few times. The rearrangement uses TRBV18 and TRBJ1-2, with TRBD1 identical over 7 bases. V shed 5 bases and J 4 bases; nucleotides not matched to a gene: 10. The CDR3 runs to 15 residues. The germline V gene encodes CDR1 KGHSH and CDR2 LQKENI. The CDR3 bases are TGTGCCAGCTCAAAGGGGGCTGGACAGAGCTATGGCTACACCTTC. Translating gives CASSKGAGQSYGYTF.

This chain uses TRBV5-6 with TRBJ2-1; D is undetermined. This CDR3 has 18 amino acids. The ends were cut back, 0 bases at V and 0 bases at J, with 16 bases in the middle. CDR1 is SGHDT, CDR2 YYEEEE, per germline. Here the CDR3 DNA reads TGTGCCAGCAGCTTGGGGGCCGATGCAGTGAGCTCCTACAATGAGCAGTTCTTC. Amino acid sequence: CASSLGADAVSSYNEQFF.

The chain carries TRBV5-4 and TRBJ2-7, with D perhaps matching TRBD1 (6 bases). The ends were cut back, 5 bases at V and 0 bases at J, with 12 bases in the middle. Germline CDR1 SGHNT, CDR2 YYREEE (reference sequence). The CDR3 length is 14 residues. Here the CDR3 DNA reads TGTGCCAGCAGTCTAACAGGGAGCTCCTACGAGCAGTACTTC. Its protein product is CASSLTGSSYEQYF.

This chain joins TRBV6-1 and TRBJ1-2, with a possible D match to TRBD1 (6 bases). Per the germline V gene, CDR1 is MNHNS and CDR2 is SASEGT. V was cut by 5 bases and J by 8 bases, with 15 bases left in between. There are 13 residues in the CDR3. For the CDR3, the DNA is TGTGCCAGCAGTCTAACAGGGCCCAAGGGCTACACCTTC. Translating gives CASSLTGPKGYTF.

The sample holds a few counts of this clone. The chain combines TRBV11-2 with TRBJ2-3; TRBD1 might be the D (6 bases). The CDR3 spans 14 residues. The V end was cut by 6 bases, the J end by 3 bases, with 13 bases between. Germline values: CDR1 SGHAT, CDR2 FQNNGV. For the CDR3, the DNA is TGTGCCAGCAGGGGGGCAGGGGATACAGATACGCAGTATTTT. Translated: CASRGAGDTDTQYF.

This rearrangement joins TRBV29-1 to TRBJ2-3; 11 nucleotides match TRBD2. The CDR3 totals 14 residues. Germline CDR1 and CDR2: SQVTM and ANQGSEA. The J segment lost 2 bases and the V segment lost 4 bases, leaving 2 bases of the junction unmatched. CDR3 in DNA: TGCAGCGTTGGACTAGCGGGGTTCACAGATACGCAGTATTTT. Translated: CSVGLAGFTDTQYF.

This clone was counted only a few times. V gene TRBV15 combines with J gene TRBJ2-3; D not resolved. Germline V gene sequence: CDR1 LNHNV, CDR2 YYDKDF (reference sequence). Trimming shortened V by 3 bases and J by 5 bases, and 9 bases separated the two germline ends. The CDR3 spans 13 residues. The CDR3 DNA sequence: TGTGCCACCAGCAGGGGCCTGGGAGATACGCAGTATTTT. Encoded protein: CATSRGLGDTQYF.

In this sample, this clone turned up a few times. The rearrangement joins TRBV7-2 to TRBJ2-2; D call uncertain. The V end lost 8 bases, the J end lost 8 bases, and 12 bases lay between the germline ends. The germline V gene has CDR1 SGHTA and CDR2 FQGNSA. This CDR3 has 12 residues. DNA of the CDR3: TGTGCCAGCGCCCTTCCCGGTGGGGAGCTGTTTTTT. Amino acids: CASALPGGELFF.

V is TRBV7-2 and J is TRBJ1-2; 11 bases align to TRBD1. CDR3 length equals 16 residues. Trimming at V came to 5 bases and at J to 8 bases, leaving 13 bases not matched to a gene. Germline lookup yields CDR1 SGHTA and CDR2 FQGNSA. The CDR3 nucleotides are TGTGCCAGCAGCCTAACCAGGACAGGGGGCTTGAGGGGCTACACCTTC. Protein product: CASSLTRTGGLRGYTF.

This clone has a handful of counts. J is TRBJ1-6 and V is TRBV9; no reliable D call. Trimming removed 0 bases at V and 7 bases at J, with 8 bases between. Looked up from germline, CDR1 is SGDLS and CDR2 is YYNGEE. The CDR3 covers 14 residues. CDR3 amino acids: CASSVAYTNSPLHF. CDR3 sequence (DNA): TGTGCCAGCAGCGTAGCTTATACAAATTCACCCCTCCACTTT.